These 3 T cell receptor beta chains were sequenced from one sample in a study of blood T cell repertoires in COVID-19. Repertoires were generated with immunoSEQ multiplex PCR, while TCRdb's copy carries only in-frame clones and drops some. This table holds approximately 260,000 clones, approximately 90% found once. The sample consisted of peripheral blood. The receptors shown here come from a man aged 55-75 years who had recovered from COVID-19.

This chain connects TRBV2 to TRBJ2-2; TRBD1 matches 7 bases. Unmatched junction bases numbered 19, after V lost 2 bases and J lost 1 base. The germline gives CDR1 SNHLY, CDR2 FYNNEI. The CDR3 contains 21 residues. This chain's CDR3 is CASSETRQGGHPRKNTGELFF. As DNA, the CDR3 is TGTGCCAGCAGTGAAACCCGACAGGGTGGTCATCCCCGCAAGAACACCGGGGAGCTGTTTTTT. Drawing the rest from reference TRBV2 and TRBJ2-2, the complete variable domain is EPEVTQTPSHQVTQMGQEVILRCVPISNHLYFYWYRQILGQKVEFLVSFYNNEISEKSEIFDDQFSVERPDGSNFTLKIRSTKLEDSAMYFCASSETRQGGHPRKNTGELFFGEGSRLTVL.

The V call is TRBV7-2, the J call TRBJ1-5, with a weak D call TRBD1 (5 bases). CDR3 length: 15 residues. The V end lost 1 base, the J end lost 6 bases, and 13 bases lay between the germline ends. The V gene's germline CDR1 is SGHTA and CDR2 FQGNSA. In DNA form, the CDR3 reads TGTGCCAGCAGCTTAGACTCACAGGTTGGTCAGCCCCAGCATTTT. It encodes CASSLDSQVGQPQHF.

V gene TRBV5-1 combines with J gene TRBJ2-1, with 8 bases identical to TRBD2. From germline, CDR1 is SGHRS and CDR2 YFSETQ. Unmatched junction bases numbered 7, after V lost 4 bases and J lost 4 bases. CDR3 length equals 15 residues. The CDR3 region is CASSPGAGVYNEQFF. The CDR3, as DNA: TGCGCCAGCAGCCCAGGAGCGGGGGTTTACAATGAGCAGTTCTTC. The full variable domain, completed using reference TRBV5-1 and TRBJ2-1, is KAGVTQTPRYLIKTRGQQVTLSCSPISGHRSVSWYQQTPGQGLQFLFEYFSETQRNKGNFPGRFSGRQFSNSRSEMNVSTLELGDSALYLCASSPGAGVYNEQFFGPGTRLTVL.